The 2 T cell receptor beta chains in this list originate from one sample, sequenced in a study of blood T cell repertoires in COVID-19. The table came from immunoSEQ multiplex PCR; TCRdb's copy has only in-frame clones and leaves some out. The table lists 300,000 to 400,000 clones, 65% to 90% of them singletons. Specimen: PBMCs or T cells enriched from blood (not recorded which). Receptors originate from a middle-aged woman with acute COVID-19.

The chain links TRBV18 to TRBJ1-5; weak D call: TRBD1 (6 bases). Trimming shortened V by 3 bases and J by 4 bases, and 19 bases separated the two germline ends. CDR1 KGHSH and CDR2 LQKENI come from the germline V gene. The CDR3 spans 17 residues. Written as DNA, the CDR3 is TGTGCCAGCTCACCGAGGAGGGGGGGGGACTTTAATCAGCCCCAGCATTTT. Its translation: CASSPRRGGDFNQPQHF.

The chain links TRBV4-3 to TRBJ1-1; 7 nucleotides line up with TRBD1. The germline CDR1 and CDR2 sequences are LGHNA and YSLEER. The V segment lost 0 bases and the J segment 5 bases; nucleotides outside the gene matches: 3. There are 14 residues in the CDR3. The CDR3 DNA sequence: TGCGCCAGCAGCCAAGAGACAGGGATAACTGAAGCTTTCTTT. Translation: CASSQETGITEAFF.